The 32 T cell receptor beta chains below come from one sample, sequenced in a study of PD-1 blockade in classical Hodgkin lymphoma. No patient escaped relapse after autologous stem cell transplantation, and brentuximab vedotin exposure varied. The data were produced by immunoSEQ multiplex PCR, yet TCRdb's version contains in-frame clones alone and is incomplete. The sample contains tens of thousands of clones, roughly two thirds of which appear only once. The sample consisted of peripheral blood mononuclear cells (PBMCs), taken at baseline. Receptor source: a human donor with classical Hodgkin lymphoma.

This chain uses TRBV11-2 with TRBJ2-1, with 8 bases identical to TRBD1. CDR3 length: 16 residues. CDR1 is SGHAT, CDR2 FQNNGV, per germline. V was clipped by 4 bases and J by 4 bases; unmatched bases: 9. CDR3 loop: CASSSGQGFEYNEQFF. The CDR3 DNA reads TGTGCCAGCAGCTCTGGACAGGGTTTCGAGTACAATGAGCAGTTCTTC.

This chain connects TRBV9 to TRBJ2-3; 11 bases align to TRBD2. V shed 3 bases, J shed 3 bases, and the junction held 3 bases outside the gene matches. Germline V gene lookup returns CDR1 SGDLS and CDR2 YYNGEE. CDR3 length: 15 residues. The CDR3 nucleotides read TGTGCCAGCAGCGGACGGACTAGCGGGACAGATACGCAGTATTTT. Translation: CASSGRTSGTDTQYF.

The CDR3 sequence is CASSTPLQGANTGELFF. The CDR3 nucleotides are TGTGCCAGCAGTACCCCCCTGCAGGGGGCGAACACCGGGGAGCTGTTTTTT. This chain uses TRBV2 with TRBJ2-2; the match to TRBD1 covers 7 bases. The germline gives CDR1 SNHLY, CDR2 FYNNEI. The V and J ends lost 5 bases and 0 bases, in that order; junction bases with no gene match: 9. The CDR3 loop spans 17 amino acids.

The chain carries TRBV6-5 and TRBJ2-1; TRBD1 matches 8 bases. CDR1 is MNHEY, CDR2 SVGAGI, per germline. The CDR3 is 14 residues long. The junction had 8 bases not matched to a gene; V was cut back by 4 bases and J by 9 bases. The CDR3 DNA follows: TGTGCCAGCAGTTCATGGACAGGGTCCCGTGAGCAGTTCTTC. The encoded protein is CASSSWTGSREQFF.

The CDR3 sequence: CAWKDGGLGEAFF. The CDR3 DNA is TGTGCCTGGAAGGACGGTGGCTTAGGAGAAGCTTTCTTT. The rearrangement uses TRBV30 and TRBJ1-1; no clear D gene. V was trimmed by 4 bases and J by 8 bases, leaving 17 bases between them. CDR3 length: 13 residues. Germline V gene data show CDR1 as GTSNPN and CDR2 as SVGIG (reference sequence).

This chain uses TRBV18 with TRBJ2-7, with 7 bases that match TRBD2. Germline V gives CDR1 KGHSH, CDR2 LQKENI. V lost 6 bases and J lost 0; bases outside the gene matches: 5. There are 14 residues in the CDR3. The CDR3 DNA reads TGTGCCAGCTCGCGCACGGGGGGCTCCTACGAGCAGTACTTC. Translating gives CASSRTGGSYEQYF.

This chain connects TRBV28 to TRBJ2-7; tentatively, D is TRBD2 (5 bases). The CDR3 covers 12 residues. CDR1 is MDHEN and CDR2 is SYDVKM in the germline V gene. V lost 6 bases and J 2 bases, leaving 8 bases between the germline ends. CDR3 nucleotides: TGTGCCAGCAGGCCGAGGGCCTACGAGCAGTACTTC. Residues: CASRPRAYEQYF.

This chain uses TRBV9 with TRBJ2-1; D is possibly TRBD1 or TRBD2 (5 bases each). In germline, CDR1 is SGDLS, CDR2 YYNGEE. V gave up 1 base and J gave up 7 bases, with 9 bases separating them. The CDR3 totals 13 residues. Written as DNA, the CDR3 is TGTGCCAGCAGCGTACTGGGACGAAATGAGCAGTTCTTC. It translates to CASSVLGRNEQFF.

This sequence joins TRBV29-1 and TRBJ2-7, with 8 bases that match TRBD1. The CDR3 contains 14 residues. Germline CDR1 and CDR2: SQVTM and ANQGSEA. The junction had 9 bases not matched to a gene; V was cut back by 7 bases and J by 1 base. This chain's CDR3 is CSGRSGQDSYEQYF. CDR3 nucleotides: TGCAGCGGACGATCGGGACAGGATTCCTACGAGCAGTACTTC.

This clone is categorized as medium-sized (0.01 to 0.1%). The chain recombines TRBV5-6 with TRBJ2-1; possibly TRBD2 for D (6 bases). Germline-derived CDR1 and CDR2 are SGHDT and YYEEEE. Trimming took off 1 base at V and 10 bases at J, with 12 bases between the two ends. The CDR3 runs to 13 residues. The CDR3 sequence: CASSLQEGSEQFF. DNA of the CDR3: TGTGCCAGCAGCTTGCAGGAGGGGTCCGAGCAGTTCTTC.

The CDR3 DNA follows: TGTGCCACCAGCAGAGATGGGACAGGGTCTAGCTATGGCTACACCTTC. Its translation is CATSRDGTGSSYGYTF. The rearrangement links TRBV15 to TRBJ1-2; 9 positions agree with TRBD1. Germline CDR1 is LNHNV and CDR2 is YYDKDF (reference sequence). J gave up 4 bases and V 0 bases, and 6 bases lay outside the gene matches. The CDR3 is 16 amino acids.

The chain links TRBV29-1 to TRBJ2-7; TRBD1 matches at 7 bases. With 5 bases clipped from V and 4 bases from J, the junction kept 2 bases outside the gene matches. CDR1 is SQVTM, CDR2 ANQGSEA, per germline. The CDR3 is made up of 11 amino acids. CDR3 residues: CSVLQGYEQYF. CDR3 sequence (DNA): TGCAGCGTTCTACAGGGGTACGAGCAGTACTTC.

J is TRBJ1-5 and V is TRBV28; 7 bases align to TRBD1. With V trimmed by 4 bases and J by 2 bases, 8 bases remained unmatched. This CDR3 has 16 amino acids. The germline gives CDR1 MDHEN, CDR2 SYDVKM. CDR3 DNA sequence: TGTGCCAGCAGTTATCCGAACAGGGGTGGCAATCAGCCCCAGCATTTT. Residues: CASSYPNRGGNQPQHF.

This clone was recorded once. This chain links TRBV11-2 with TRBJ1-6; D call uncertain. Germline CDR1 SGHAT, CDR2 FQNNGV. V dropped 5 bases and J dropped 1 base, with 12 bases sitting between them. CDR3 length equals 16 residues. The CDR3 DNA reads TGTGCCAGCAGCGGATTCGGTAGTTCCTATAATTCACCCCTCCACTTT. It codes for CASSGFGSSYNSPLHF.

This rearrangement joins TRBV7-2 to TRBJ1-3; TRBD1 is a possible D gene (6 bases). Germline V gene data show CDR1 as SGHTA and CDR2 as FQGNSA. V was clipped by 1 base and J by 2 bases, with 9 bases between them. CDR3 length: 15 amino acids. This CDR3 reads CASSLDRAAGNTIYF. Here the CDR3 DNA reads TGTGCCAGCAGCTTAGACAGGGCGGCTGGAAACACCATATATTTT.

J is TRBJ2-7 and V is TRBV28; the D gene is possibly TRBD1 (6 bases). Per germline, CDR1 MDHEN and CDR2 SYDVKM. The CDR3 is made up of 14 amino acids. Trimming left V 3 bases short and J 5 bases short, with 14 bases between. The CDR3: CASSLMGAGHEQYF. Here the CDR3 DNA reads TGTGCCAGCAGTTTGATGGGGGCCGGCCACGAGCAGTACTTC.

The chain joins TRBV7-2 to TRBJ2-7; no reliable D call. This CDR3 is built from 12 residues. The V and J ends lost 5 bases and 2 bases respectively, with 7 bases between them. CDR1 and CDR2 from the germline V gene are SGHTA and FQGNSA. CDR3 in amino acids: CASSGSPYEQYF. The CDR3 DNA is TGTGCCAGCAGCGGCTCCCCCTACGAGCAGTACTTC.

This clone appeared once. V usage is TRBV10-2 and J usage is TRBJ2-2, with a possible D match to TRBD2 (8 bases). The CDR3 consists of 17 residues. The V end was cut by 4 bases, the J end by 0 bases, with 15 bases between. Looked up from germline, CDR1 is WSHSY and CDR2 is SAAADI. The CDR3 bases are TGCGCCAGCAGTGCCCGCGGGGGGACAGCGAACACCGGGGAGCTGTTTTTT. Its protein is CASSARGGTANTGELFF.

DNA of the CDR3: TGCGCCAGCAGCGGGGCGGGGTCGTCCTACGAGCAGTACTTC. Translating gives CASSGAGSSYEQYF. This rearrangement joins TRBV10-2 to TRBJ2-7, with D perhaps TRBD2 (6 bases). The CDR3 spans 14 residues. Germline V gene sequence: CDR1 WSHSY, CDR2 SAAADI. V lost 6 bases and J 1 base, leaving 13 bases between the germline ends.

In this sample, this clone turned up a few times. V usage is TRBV6-5 and J usage is TRBJ2-7; no clear D. CDR1 is MNHEY and CDR2 is SVGAGI in the germline V gene. V dropped 0 bases and J dropped 6 bases, with 12 bases sitting between them. The CDR3 runs 14 residues. In nucleotides, the CDR3 is TGTGCCAGCAGTTACTCGAGGTCGCGAACCGAGCAGTACTTC. This translates into CASSYSRSRTEQYF.

The V gene is TRBV9, the J gene TRBJ2-4, with TRBD2 as a possible D gene (6 bases). The V end lost 3 bases, the J end lost 6 bases, and 16 bases lay between the germline ends. The germline CDR1 and CDR2 sequences are SGDLS and YYNGEE. The CDR3 extends over 15 amino acids. The CDR3, as DNA: TGTGCCAGCAGCGCCCTCCCGGGAGATGTAAACATTCAGTACTTC. The encoded protein is CASSALPGDVNIQYF. The full variable domain, completed using reference TRBV9 and TRBJ2-4, is DSGVTQTPKHLITATGQRVTLRCSPRSGDLSVYWYQQSLDQGLQFLIQYYNGEERAKGNILERFSAQQFPDLHSELNLSSLELGDSALYFCASSALPGDVNIQYFGAGTRLSVL.

The sample holds one count of this clone. This chain's CDR3 is CASSFLGTYEQYF. The DNA of the CDR3 is TGTGCCAGCAGTTTCTTAGGGACCTACGAGCAGTACTTC. The chain joins TRBV28 to TRBJ2-7, with D hard to call. CDR1 is MDHEN, CDR2 SYDVKM, per germline. This CDR3 is 13 amino acids long. V lost 3 bases, J lost 2 bases, and 8 bases lay in between.

This chain links TRBV4-3 with TRBJ1-2; 7 bases map to TRBD1. V was clipped by 4 bases and J by 2 bases; unmatched bases: 7. Germline CDR1 and CDR2: LGHNA and YSLEER. The CDR3 extends over 15 amino acids. CDR3 amino acids: CASSPPGRGNYGYTF. CDR3 nucleotide sequence: TGCGCCAGCAGCCCACCGGGCAGGGGGAACTATGGCTACACCTTC.

This clone has only one observation. The chain has TRBV7-2 and TRBJ2-5; unclear D gene. This CDR3 is built from 14 residues. CDR1 is SGHTA, CDR2 FQGNSA, per germline. Trimming stripped 1 base from V and 0 bases from J, with 6 bases between. The CDR3: CASSLGAYQETQYF. Written as DNA, the CDR3 is TGTGCCAGCAGCTTAGGAGCGTACCAAGAGACCCAGTACTTC. Full variable domain (missing parts from reference TRBV7-2 and TRBJ2-5): GAGVSQSPSNKVTEKGKDVELRCDPISGHTALYWYRQSLGQGLEFLIYFQGNSAPDKSGLPSDRFSAERTGGSVSTLTIQRTQQEDSAVYLCASSLGAYQETQYFGPGTRLLVL.

This clone was counted only a few times. The rearrangement joins TRBV30 to TRBJ1-1; D call uncertain. The germline CDR1 and CDR2 sequences are GTSNPN and SVGIG (reference sequence). The CDR3 has 13 amino acids. Trimming shortened V by 3 bases and J by 2 bases, and 10 bases separated the two germline ends. This chain's CDR3 is CAWRLWTNTEAFF. CDR3 DNA sequence: TGTGCCTGGAGGTTATGGACTAACACTGAAGCTTTCTTT.

This chain connects TRBV10-3 to TRBJ1-3; TRBD1 matches 7 bases. Germline CDR1 ENHRY, CDR2 SYGVKD. The CDR3 consists of 15 residues. J lost 0 bases, V lost 4 bases, and 3 bases had no gene match. The CDR3 region is CAISARQGSGNTIYF. As DNA, the CDR3 is TGTGCCATCAGTGCCAGACAGGGCTCTGGAAACACCATATATTTT.

The V call is TRBV6-4, the J call TRBJ1-5; D is ambiguous. Germline V gene sequence: CDR1 MRHNA, CDR2 SNTAGT. CDR3 length equals 15 residues. V was pared by 7 bases and J by 1 base, with 14 bases between. CDR3 sequence: CASTRDWWSNQPQHF. Written as DNA, the CDR3 is TGTGCCAGCACTCGAGATTGGTGGAGCAATCAGCCCCAGCATTTT.

This rearrangement joins TRBV11-3 to TRBJ2-2; D call uncertain. The CDR3 is 12 amino acids. Trimming pared 5 bases from V and 1 base from J, leaving 2 bases between. Germline CDR1 is SGHNT and CDR2 is YENEEA. The CDR3 sequence: CASSMNTGELFF. CDR3 bases: TGTGCCAGCAGCATGAACACCGGGGAGCTGTTTTTT.

The chain carries TRBV10-3 and TRBJ2-3, with D possibly being TRBD2 (5 bases). The CDR3 length is 15 residues. V lost 6 bases and J lost 2, with 15 bases in between. From germline, CDR1 is ENHRY and CDR2 SYGVKD. CDR3 sequence: CAISDYVHTTDTQYF. The CDR3, as DNA: TGTGCCATCAGCGACTACGTGCATACCACAGATACGCAGTATTTT.

By share, this clone ranks as medium-sized. V is TRBV11-3 and J is TRBJ2-1, with 9 positions matching TRBD2. The junction had 5 bases not matched to a gene; V was cut back by 5 bases and J by 6 bases. The CDR3 is made up of 14 amino acids. Germline-derived CDR1 and CDR2 are SGHNT and YENEEA. The CDR3 loop reads CASSPGTSFNEQFF. The CDR3 DNA is TGTGCCAGCAGCCCCGGGACTAGCTTCAATGAGCAGTTCTTC.

This chain joins TRBV6-5 and TRBJ1-6; tentative D call: TRBD1 (5 bases). This CDR3 region has 14 residues. Germline V gene sequence: CDR1 MNHEY, CDR2 SVGAGI. The germline V and J ends were trimmed by 4 bases and 5 bases, with 9 bases remaining between them. Written as DNA, the CDR3 is TGTGCCAGCAGTTTAGCCAGGGATAATTCACCCCTCCACTTT. This codes for CASSLARDNSPLHF.

The genes are TRBV30 and TRBJ2-7; 8 bases line up with TRBD1. V trimming: 4 bases; J trimming: 3 bases; junction bases outside the gene matches: 8. The CDR3 is 14 amino acids. From germline, CDR1 is GTSNPN and CDR2 SVGIG (reference sequence). CDR3 region: CAWNLGTGNYEQYF. CDR3 bases: TGTGCCTGGAACCTCGGGACAGGAAACTACGAGCAGTACTTC.